The 7 T cell receptor beta chains below all came from one sample that was sequenced in a study of T cells after posttransplantation cyclophosphamide. Sequencing used immunoSEQ multiplex PCR; TCRdb keeps in-frame clones, though not all of them. The sample is made up of fewer than 35,000 clones, none counted only once. The sample consisted of PBMCs. All receptors derive from a woman aged 30 to 39 in good health and a related stem cell transplant donor.

The rearrangement joins TRBV5-4 to TRBJ1-2; 12 bases line up with TRBD1. Unmatched junction bases numbered 10, after V lost 5 bases and J lost 8 bases. Germline CDR1 is SGHNT and CDR2 is YYREEE (reference sequence). The CDR3 totals 15 residues. The CDR3 loop reads CASREPGQGARGYTF. CDR3 bases: TGTGCCAGCAGGGAACCGGGACAGGGGGCGCGCGGCTACACCTTC.

The chain is built from TRBV30 and TRBJ1-2; 7 bases are a match to TRBD1. Germline V lookup: CDR1 GTSNPN, CDR2 SVGIG (reference sequence). This CDR3 contains 12 residues. This CDR3 reads CACQRGHYGYTF. CDR3 DNA sequence: TGTGCGTGCCAAAGGGGGCACTATGGCTACACCTTC.

This clone was detected only a few times. CDR3 region: CSARSGSPAFF. CDR3 DNA sequence: TGCAGTGCTAGGTCAGGGTCCCCCGCTTTCTTT. The V call is TRBV20-1, the J call TRBJ1-1, with D possibly TRBD1 on 5 matching bases. The V end was cut by 3 bases, the J end by 11 bases, with 13 bases between. The length of the CDR3 is 11 residues. Looked up from germline, CDR1 is DFQATT and CDR2 is SNEGSKA (reference sequence).

The table lists this clone with many counts. The rearrangement uses TRBV7-2 and TRBJ2-7, with TRBD1 matching over 7 bases. From germline, CDR1 is SGHTA and CDR2 FQGNSA. This CDR3 contains 15 residues. The junction had 8 bases not matched to a gene; V was cut back by 5 bases and J by 1 base. The CDR3 region has the DNA TGTGCCAGCAGCGTCACAGGGGCCGTTTCCTACGAGCAGTACTTC. It specifies CASSVTGAVSYEQYF. The full variable domain, with the rest looked up from reference TRBV7-2 and TRBJ2-7, is GAGVSQSPSNKVTEKGKDVELRCDPISGHTALYWYRQSLGQGLEFLIYFQGNSAPDKSGLPSDRFSAERTGGSVSTLTIQRTQQEDSAVYLCASSVTGAVSYEQYFGPGTRLTVT.

This clone has a count of ten or more. The chain couples TRBV5-4 to TRBJ2-1; D perhaps matches TRBD1 (6 bases). The V end was cut by 6 bases, the J end by 6 bases, with 19 bases between. Germline V gene lookup returns CDR1 SGHNT and CDR2 YYREEE (reference sequence). The CDR3 is made up of 15 amino acids. CDR3 region: CASTAPTTGTNEQFF. Written as DNA, the CDR3 is TGTGCCAGCACCGCGCCGACGACAGGTACCAATGAGCAGTTCTTC.

The rearrangement links TRBV5-4 to TRBJ1-2; 8 bases are a match to TRBD1. V gave up 0 bases and J gave up 8 bases; unmatched junction bases: 6. Germline CDR1 and CDR2: SGHNT and YYREEE (reference sequence). This CDR3 spans 14 amino acids. CDR3 residues: CASSLGQGLGGYTF. The CDR3 bases are TGTGCCAGCAGCTTGGGACAGGGGCTTGGGGGCTACACCTTC.

This clone was picked up many times. The V and J genes are TRBV6-6 and TRBJ1-5; 8 nucleotides align to TRBD1. Germline V CDR1 and CDR2: MNHNY, SVGAGI (reference sequence). This CDR3 comprises 15 residues. With 2 bases clipped from V and 6 bases from J, the junction kept 6 bases outside the gene matches. Here the CDR3 reads CASSYVEQGGQPQHF. For the CDR3, the DNA is TGTGCCAGCAGTTACGTGGAACAGGGGGGTCAGCCCCAGCATTTT.